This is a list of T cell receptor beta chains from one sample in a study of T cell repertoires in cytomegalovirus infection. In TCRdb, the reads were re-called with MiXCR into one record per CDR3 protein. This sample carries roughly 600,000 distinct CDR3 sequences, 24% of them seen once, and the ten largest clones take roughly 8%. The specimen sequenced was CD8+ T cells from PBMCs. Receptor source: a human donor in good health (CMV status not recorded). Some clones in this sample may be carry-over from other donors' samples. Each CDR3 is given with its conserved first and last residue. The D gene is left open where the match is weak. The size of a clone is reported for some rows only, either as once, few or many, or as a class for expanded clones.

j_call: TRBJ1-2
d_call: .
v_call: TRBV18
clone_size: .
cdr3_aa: CASSPIDRPDRSYTF
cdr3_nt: TGTGCCAGCTCCCCCATCGACAGACCCGATCGTAGCTACACCTTC

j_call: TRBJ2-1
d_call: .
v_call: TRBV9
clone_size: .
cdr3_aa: CASSVEVAADNEQFF
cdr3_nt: TGTGCCAGCAGCGTAGAGGTGGCAGCGGACAATGAGCAGTTCTTC

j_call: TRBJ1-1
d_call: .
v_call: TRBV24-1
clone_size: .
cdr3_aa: CATSDGGTEAFF
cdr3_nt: TGTGCCACCAGTGACGGGGGAACTGAAGCTTTCTTT

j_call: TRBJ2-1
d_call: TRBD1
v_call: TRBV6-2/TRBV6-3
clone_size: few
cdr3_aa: CASSYPDKGGVEQFF
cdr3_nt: TGTGCCAGCAGTTACCCCGACAAAGGGGGCGTAGAGCAGTTCTTC

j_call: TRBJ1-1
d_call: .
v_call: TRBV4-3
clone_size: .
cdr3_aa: CASSQDSTGLGTEAFF
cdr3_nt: TGCGCCAGCAGCCAAGATAGTACAGGTCTAGGAACTGAAGCTTTCTTT

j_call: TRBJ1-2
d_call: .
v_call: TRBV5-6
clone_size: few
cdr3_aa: CASSSFYGYTF
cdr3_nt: TGTGCCAGCAGCTCCTTCTATGGCTACACCTTC

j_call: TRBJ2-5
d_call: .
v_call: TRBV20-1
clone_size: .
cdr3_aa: CSASGNQVFGQYF
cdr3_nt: TGCAGTGCTAGTGGCAACCAGGTATTCGGCCAGTACTTC

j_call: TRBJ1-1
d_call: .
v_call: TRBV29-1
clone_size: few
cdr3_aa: CSASDGNTEAFF
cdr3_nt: TGCAGTGCTAGTGACGGGAACACTGAAGCTTTCTTT

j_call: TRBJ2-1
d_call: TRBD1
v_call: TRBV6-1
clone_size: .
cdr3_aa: CASSSAGTGEHDEQFF
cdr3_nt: TGTGCCAGCAGTAGTGCCGGGACAGGGGAGCACGATGAGCAGTTCTTC

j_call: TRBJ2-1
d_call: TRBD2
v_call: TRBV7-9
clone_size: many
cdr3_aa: CASSPRGSGGYNEQFF
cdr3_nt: TGTGCCAGCAGCCCCCGAGGTAGCGGGGGCTACAATGAGCAGTTCTTC

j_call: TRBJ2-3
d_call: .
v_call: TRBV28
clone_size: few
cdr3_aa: CASSFRGSPRGTQYF
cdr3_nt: TGTGCCAGCAGTTTCCGCGGTTCCCCTCGGGGTACGCAGTATTTT

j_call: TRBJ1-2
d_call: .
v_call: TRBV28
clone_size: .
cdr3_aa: CASSFRQTMDYGYTF
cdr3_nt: TGTGCCAGCAGTTTTCGACAGACGATGGACTATGGCTACACCTTC